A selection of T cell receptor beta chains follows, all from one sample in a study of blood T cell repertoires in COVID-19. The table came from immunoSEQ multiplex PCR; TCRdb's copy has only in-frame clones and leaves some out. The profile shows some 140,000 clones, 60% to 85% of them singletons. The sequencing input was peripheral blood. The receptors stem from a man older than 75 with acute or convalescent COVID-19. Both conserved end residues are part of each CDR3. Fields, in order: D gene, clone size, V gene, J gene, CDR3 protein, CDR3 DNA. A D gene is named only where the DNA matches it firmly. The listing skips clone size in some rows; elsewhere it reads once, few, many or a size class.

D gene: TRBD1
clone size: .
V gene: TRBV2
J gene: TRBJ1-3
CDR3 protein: CASRGQAVGNTIYF
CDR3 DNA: TGTGCCAGCAGAGGACAGGCTGTTGGAAACACCATATATTTT

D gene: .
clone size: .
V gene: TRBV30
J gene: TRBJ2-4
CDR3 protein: CAWSVQGLAKNIQYF
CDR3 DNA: TGTGCCTGGAGTGTTCAGGGCCTAGCCAAAAACATTCAGTACTTC

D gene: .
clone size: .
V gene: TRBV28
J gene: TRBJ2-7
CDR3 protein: CASDEGGSSYEQYF
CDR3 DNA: TGTGCCAGCGATGAGGGGGGGAGCTCCTACGAGCAGTACTTC

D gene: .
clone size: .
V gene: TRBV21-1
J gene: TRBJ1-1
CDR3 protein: CASSPVGHRYRFEAFF
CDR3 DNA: TGTGCCAGCAGCCCGGTTGGACACCGTTACCGATTTGAAGCTTTCTTT

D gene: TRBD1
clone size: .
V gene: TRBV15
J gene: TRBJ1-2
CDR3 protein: CATSREGQGYGYTF
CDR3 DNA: TGTGCCACCAGCAGAGAAGGACAGGGCTATGGCTACACCTTC

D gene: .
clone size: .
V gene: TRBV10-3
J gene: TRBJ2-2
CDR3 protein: CAHQTENTGELFF
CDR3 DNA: TGTGCCCATCAGACAGAGAACACCGGGGAGCTGTTTTTT

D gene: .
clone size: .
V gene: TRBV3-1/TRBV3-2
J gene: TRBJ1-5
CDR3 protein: CASSQDRNQPQHF
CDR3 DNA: TGTGCCAGCAGCCAAGACAGGAATCAGCCCCAGCATTTT

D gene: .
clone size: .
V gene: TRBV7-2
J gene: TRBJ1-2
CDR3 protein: CASSLFSQGDYGYTF
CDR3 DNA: TGTGCCAGCAGCTTATTTTCCCAAGGAGACTATGGCTACACCTTC

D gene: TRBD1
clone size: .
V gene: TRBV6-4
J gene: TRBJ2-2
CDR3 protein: CASSGQGSGELFF
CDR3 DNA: TGTGCCAGCAGCGGACAGGGTTCCGGGGAGCTGTTTTTT

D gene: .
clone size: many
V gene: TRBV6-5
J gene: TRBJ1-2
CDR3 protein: CASSPVQGSYGYTF
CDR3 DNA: TGTGCCAGCAGTCCAGTACAGGGCTCCTATGGCTACACCTTC

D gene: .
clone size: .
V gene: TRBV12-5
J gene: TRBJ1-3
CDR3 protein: CASGIDSGNTIYF
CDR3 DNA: TGTGCTAGTGGAATAGACTCTGGAAACACCATATATTTT

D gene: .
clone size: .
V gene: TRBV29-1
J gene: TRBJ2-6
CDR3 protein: CSATGPGGANVLTF
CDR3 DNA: TGCAGCGCCACAGGGCCGGGCGGGGCCAACGTCCTGACTTTC

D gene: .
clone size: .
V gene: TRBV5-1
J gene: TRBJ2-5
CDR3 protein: CASSLVVLAGYQETQYF
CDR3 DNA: TGCGCCAGCAGCTTGGTAGTCCTGGCGGGGTACCAAGAGACCCAGTACTTC

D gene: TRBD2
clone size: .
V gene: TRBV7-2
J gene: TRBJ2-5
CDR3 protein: CASSPASASGGGGAQYF
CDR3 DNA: TGTGCCAGCAGCCCCGCGTCGGCTAGCGGGGGTGGGGGGGCCCAGTACTTC

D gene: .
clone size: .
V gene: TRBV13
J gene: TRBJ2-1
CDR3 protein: CASSLEKSSYNEQFF
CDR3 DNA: TGTGCCAGCAGCTTAGAGAAGAGCTCCTACAATGAGCAGTTCTTC

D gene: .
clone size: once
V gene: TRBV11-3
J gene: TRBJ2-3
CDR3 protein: CASSFGLLRSTDTQYF
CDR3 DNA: TGTGCCAGCAGCTTTGGACTGCTGCGAAGCACAGATACGCAGTATTTT

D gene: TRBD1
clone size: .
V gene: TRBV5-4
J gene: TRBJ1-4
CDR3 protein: CASSLQTGDEKLFF
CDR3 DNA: TGTGCCAGCAGCTTACAGACAGGGGATGAAAAACTGTTTTTT

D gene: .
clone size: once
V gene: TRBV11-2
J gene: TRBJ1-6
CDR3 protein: CASSLQGLSYNSPLHF
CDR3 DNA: TGTGCCAGCAGCTTACAGGGTCTCTCATATAATTCACCCCTCCACTTT

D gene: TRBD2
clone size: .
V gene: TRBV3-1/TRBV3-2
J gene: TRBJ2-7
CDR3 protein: CASSQGLAGGEQYF
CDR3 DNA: TGTGCCAGCAGCCAAGGGCTAGCGGGGGGTGAGCAGTACTTC

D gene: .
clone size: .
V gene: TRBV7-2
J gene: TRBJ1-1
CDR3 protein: CASSLGVAGRRAFF
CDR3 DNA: TGTGCCAGCAGCTTAGGAGTGGCAGGGAGGCGAGCTTTCTTT

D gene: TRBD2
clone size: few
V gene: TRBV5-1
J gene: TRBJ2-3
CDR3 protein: CASSLNLAGTDTQYF
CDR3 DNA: TGCGCCAGCAGCTTGAATCTAGCGGGCACAGATACGCAGTATTTT

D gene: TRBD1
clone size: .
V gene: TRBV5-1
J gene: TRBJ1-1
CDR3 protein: CASSLSGGVSEAFF
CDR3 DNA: TGCGCCAGCAGCTTATCAGGGGGCGTTTCTGAAGCTTTCTTT

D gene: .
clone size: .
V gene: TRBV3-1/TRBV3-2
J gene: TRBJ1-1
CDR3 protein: CASSQVGGSNTEAFF
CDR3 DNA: TGTGCCAGCAGCCAAGTTGGGGGCTCGAACACTGAAGCTTTCTTT

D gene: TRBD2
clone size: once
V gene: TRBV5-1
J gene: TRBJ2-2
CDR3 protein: CASSLASGGTGELFF
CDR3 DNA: TGCGCCAGCAGCTTGGCTAGCGGGGGGACCGGGGAGCTGTTTTTT

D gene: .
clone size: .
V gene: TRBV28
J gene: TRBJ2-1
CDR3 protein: CASSLTGSSYNEQFF
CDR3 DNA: TGTGCCAGCAGCTTGACGGGTAGCTCCTACAATGAGCAGTTCTTC

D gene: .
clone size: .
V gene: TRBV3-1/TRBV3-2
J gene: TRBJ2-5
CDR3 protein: CASSQYGGASETQYF
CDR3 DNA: TGTGCCAGCAGCCAGTATGGGGGGGCTTCGGAGACCCAGTACTTC

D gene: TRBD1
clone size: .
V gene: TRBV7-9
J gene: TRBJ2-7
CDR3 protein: CASSLGGRGQGTYEQYF
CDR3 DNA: TGTGCCAGCAGCTTAGGGGGCCGGGGACAGGGGACCTACGAGCAGTACTTC

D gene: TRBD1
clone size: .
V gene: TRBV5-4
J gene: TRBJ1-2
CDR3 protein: CASSLTTGGEAGYTF
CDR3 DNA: TGTGCCAGCAGCTTGACGACAGGGGGCGAAGCTGGCTACACCTTC

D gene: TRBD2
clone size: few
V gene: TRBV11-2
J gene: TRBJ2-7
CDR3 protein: CASSFSGSSYEQYF
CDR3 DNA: TGTGCCAGCAGCTTTAGCGGGAGCTCCTACGAGCAGTACTTC

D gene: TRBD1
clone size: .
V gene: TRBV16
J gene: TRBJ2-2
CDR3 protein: CASSSTGVTGELFF
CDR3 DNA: TGTGCCAGCAGCTCAACAGGGGTCACCGGGGAGCTGTTTTTT

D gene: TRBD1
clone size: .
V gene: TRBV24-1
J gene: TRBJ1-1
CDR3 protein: CATSRTGGENTEAFF
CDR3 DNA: TGTGCCACCAGTAGGACAGGGGGCGAGAACACTGAAGCTTTCTTT

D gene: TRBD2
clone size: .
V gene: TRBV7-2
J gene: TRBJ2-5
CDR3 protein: CARGRAGGRETQYF
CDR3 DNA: TGTGCCAGGGGGAGAGCGGGGGGTCGAGAGACCCAGTACTTC